The sequence of this T cell receptor beta chain was determined in a study of technical replicates of blood from a handful of donors. Trimming took off 10 bases at V and 7 bases at J, with 25 bases between the two ends. The CDR3 is 15 residues long. The germline CDR1 and CDR2 sequences are ENHRY and SYGVKD. The repertoire was sequenced with immunoSEQ multiplex PCR; TCRdb's copy has only in-frame clones and lacks some. The sample contains about 59,000 clones, about 93% of which appear only once. This TCR came from a human donor in good health. Some clones in this sample may be carry-over from other donors' samples. The material sequenced was PBMCs. The rearrangement links TRBV10-3 to TRBJ1-1, with D perhaps TRBD1 (5 bases). CDR3 sequence reads: CATGDRPKEPVEAFF. In DNA, the CDR3 is TGTGCCACCGGCGACAGACCGAAGGAACCAGTTGAAGCTTTCTTT.